The 14 T cell receptor beta chains presented below share a single source sample, sequenced in a study of Ad26.COV2.S vaccination and SARS-CoV-2 variants. Specified treatment: around 19 received Ad26.COV2.S at low or high dose, single or two shots; roughly 5 received placebo; per-sample allocation not given. The investigators took samples on day 63 after the first vaccine or placebo injection. Produced via immunoSEQ multiplex PCR; TCRdb's table is partial and in-frame only. The sample gives 400,000 to 450,000 clones, approximately 92% of which show up once; 12% is in the top ten. The material sequenced was peripheral blood, taken in a trial of Ad26.COV2.S vaccine versus placebo. All receptors derive from a person aged 18 to 65 who received the Ad26.COV2.S COVID-19 vaccine or a placebo.

The gene calls are TRBV27 and TRBJ2-7; 10 nucleotides align to TRBD2. This CDR3 is built from 14 residues. After removal of 2 bases from V and 2 bases from J, the junction contained 0 bases not matched to a gene. Germline-derived CDR1 and CDR2 are MNHEY and SMNVEV (reference sequence). CDR3 bases: TGTGCCAGCAGTTTACTAGCGGGAGCCTACGAGCAGTACTTC. Translation gives CASSLLAGAYEQYF.

The CDR3 is CASSQGPVSAGGYTF. The CDR3 DNA reads TGTGCCAGCAGCCAGGGACCGGTCTCGGCGGGCGGCTACACCTTC. V and J are TRBV7-2 and TRBJ1-2; D may be TRBD1 (5 bases). CDR3 size: 15 residues. V lost 5 bases and J lost 8, with 21 bases in between. Germline-derived CDR1 and CDR2 are SGHTA and FQGNSA.

This chain connects TRBV12-3 or TRBV12-4 to TRBJ2-7; D remains ambiguous. The V and J ends lost 0 bases and 2 bases respectively, with 5 bases between them. This CDR3 is built from 13 residues. The CDR3 DNA reads as TGTGCCAGCAGTTTAGCCAAAGCCTACGAGCAGTACTTC. Amino acids: CASSLAKAYEQYF.

The chain combines TRBV2 with TRBJ1-6; D is possibly TRBD1 (6 bases). The CDR3 runs 14 residues. The V end was cut by 5 bases, the J end by 5 bases, with 10 bases between. CDR1 is SNHLY, CDR2 FYNNEI, per germline. The CDR3 region is CASSLGQNNSPLHF. CDR3 nucleotides: TGTGCCAGCAGTTTGGGACAAAATAATTCACCCCTCCACTTT.

V gene TRBV28 combines with J gene TRBJ2-3; D is uncertain. CDR3 size: 16 residues. V lost 3 bases, J lost 0 bases, and 13 bases lay in between. Germline V gives CDR1 MDHEN, CDR2 SYDVKM. The CDR3 nucleotides read TGTGCCAGCAGTTTTAAAAACACTCTGAGCACAGATACGCAGTATTTT. This sequence encodes CASSFKNTLSTDTQYF.

This CDR3 is CASSLEGAYTYNEQFF. CDR3 in DNA: TGCGCCAGCAGCTTGGAGGGGGCCTACACCTACAATGAGCAGTTCTTC. V and J are TRBV5-1 and TRBJ2-1; 7 nucleotides agree with TRBD1. The germline V gene encodes CDR1 SGHRS and CDR2 YFSETQ. The V segment lost 0 bases and the J segment 2 bases; nucleotides outside the gene matches: 5. This CDR3 region has 16 residues.

This clone was seen only once. The V and J genes are TRBV28 and TRBJ1-2; 9 bases align to TRBD1. V lost 6 bases, J lost 8 bases, and 7 bases stayed unmatched. Looked up from germline, CDR1 is MDHEN and CDR2 is SYDVKM. The CDR3 contains 13 residues. CDR3 DNA sequence: TGTGCCAGCAGCTCGGGGACAGGGTTAGGCTACACCTTC. The encoded protein is CASSSGTGLGYTF.

V gene TRBV10-1 combines with J gene TRBJ2-4; 12 bases are shared with TRBD2. CDR1 is WNHNN, CDR2 SYGVQD, per germline (reference sequence). Trimming took 2 bases from V and 1 from J; bases not matched to a gene: 12. The CDR3 length is 20 residues. CDR3 nucleotides: TGCGCCAGCAGTGAGCCGACTAGCGGGAGTGAAGAGAGGGCCAAAAACATTCAGTACTTC. This gives the protein CASSEPTSGSEERAKNIQYF.

The chain has TRBV4-1 and TRBJ1-1; D is undetermined. Looked up from germline, CDR1 is MGHRA and CDR2 is YSYEKL. The V and J ends lost 1 base and 3 bases respectively, with 12 bases between them. The CDR3 has 15 residues. The CDR3 spells CASSQAGGSDTEAFF. Here the CDR3 DNA reads TGCGCCAGCAGCCAAGCGGGAGGGTCGGACACTGAAGCTTTCTTT.

The V and J genes are TRBV19 and TRBJ1-3; 10 bases fit TRBD1. The ends lost 7 bases at V and 0 bases at J; junction bases unmatched: 9. CDR3 length equals 17 residues. From germline, CDR1 is LNHDA and CDR2 SQIVND (reference sequence). CDR3 residues: CASTLKTGGYSGNTIYF. The CDR3 DNA sequence: TGTGCCAGTACCCTAAAGACAGGGGGCTACTCTGGAAACACCATATATTTT.

This clone was observed a single time. J is TRBJ2-3 and V is TRBV11-2, with 7 positions matching TRBD2. The CDR3 covers 17 residues. After removal of 3 bases from V and 0 bases from J, the junction contained 9 bases not matched to a gene. Germline V gene data show CDR1 as SGHAT and CDR2 as FQNNGV. CDR3 protein: CASSFRGGSSSTDTQYF. CDR3 nucleotide sequence: TGTGCCAGCAGCTTTCGGGGCGGGAGTTCTAGCACAGATACGCAGTATTTT.

The count of this clone is one. The chain joins TRBV28 to TRBJ2-7; no clear D. The V gene lost 5 bases and the J gene lost 2 bases, with 19 bases spanning the gap. Germline V gene sequence: CDR1 MDHEN, CDR2 SYDVKM. The CDR3 is 16 residues long. CDR3 DNA: TGTGCCAGCAGTCCCGGTCCAGGAGCGTATACCTACGAGCAGTACTTC. This translates into CASSPGPGAYTYEQYF.

The J gene is TRBJ2-5, the V gene TRBV2; TRBD2 aligns across 10 bases. Germline-derived CDR1 and CDR2 are SNHLY and FYNNEI. The ends lost 7 bases at V and 4 bases at J; junction bases unmatched: 9. This CDR3 region has 15 residues. The CDR3 region is CASTGLAGARETQYF. Written as DNA, the CDR3 is TGTGCCAGCACGGGGCTAGCGGGAGCTAGAGAGACCCAGTACTTC.

The rearrangement joins TRBV4-1 to TRBJ2-2; D unclear. Germline V gene lookup returns CDR1 MGHRA and CDR2 YSYEKL. This CDR3 spans 13 amino acids. V was cut by 3 bases and J by 3 bases, with 5 bases left in between. The CDR3 nucleotides read TGCGCCAGCAGCCACGGGTACACCGGGGAGCTGTTTTTT. This codes for CASSHGYTGELFF.